This note documents a single T cell receptor (beta chain) sequence. What it binds is unknown. All CD8+ T cell subsets were sorted in triplicate at fewer than 350,000 cells each. A CD45RO-CCR7+CD27+CD95- profile was what naive CD8+ T cells displayed. This CDR3 spans 16 amino acids. Germline assignment: CDR1 MNHEY and CDR2 SVGEGT. cDNA libraries for TRB were generated by 5' RACE incorporating UMI labels. TCRdb reprocessed the 5' RACE reads, with one entry per CDR3 protein and no DNA. The repertoire shows about 89,000 distinct CDR3 sequences; the top ten hold 0.53%. The sample belongs to a study of CXCR3-negative and CXCR3-positive naive CD8 T cells. Findings of the study overall: Both of the naive subsets showed about the same high diversity, but memory CD8+ cells had much less. Naive cells with CXCR3 showed TRB CDR3s that were more hydrophobic than those in CXCR3-negative naive cells.

This chain connects TRBV6-2 or TRBV6-3 to TRBJ1-5; TCRdb outputs TRBD1, but without DNA this stays unchecked. The TCR originated in a human donor in good health. Some clones in this sample may be carry-over from other donors' samples. The sequenced material came from naive CXCR3+ CD8+ T cells from blood. Indicated subset: CD45RO-CCR7+CD27+CD95- naive CD8+ T cells expressing CXCR3 (TNR3+). The CDR3 sequence: CASSYPGTGVNQPQHF.